The clone carrying this T cell receptor beta chain was recorded at least ten times. As yet, its antigen is unknown. CDR3 length equals 17 residues. Germline V lookup: CDR1 SGHTA, CDR2 FQGNSA. V was shortened by 2 bases and J by 2 bases, with 15 bases between the two germline ends. This entry is derived from a study of early T cells in non-severe SARS-CoV-2 infection. Study summary: Whole-blood bulk RNA, unsorted, was sequenced, and chains were unpaired. Study outcomes and limitations: The VDJdb matching leaned toward anti-spike CD8 responses and overlooked private and CD4 specificities.

Tagging with unique molecular identifiers was applied to individual cDNA molecules. TCRdb re-analysed the 5' RACE reads in MiXCR, keeping a single row per CDR3 protein. Of 45,000 to 65,000 distinct CDR3 sequences in the sample, about 9.7% are singletons; the top ten hold 4.2%. The sequence came from an adult who was a healthcare worker with PCR-confirmed SARS-CoV-2 infection or an uninfected control (not recorded which). The sequenced sample was whole blood. The genes are TRBV7-2 and TRBJ2-2; D unclear. This CDR3 reads CASSLRSAVSNTGELFF. The CDR3 DNA sequence: TGTGCCAGCAGCTTACGTTCGGCGGTCTCTAACACCGGGGAGCTGTTTTTT.